These 20 T cell receptor beta chains originate from one sample sequenced in a study of shared clonotypes between healthy human individuals. Method: immunoSEQ multiplex PCR; TCRdb's copy keeps in-frame clones and lacks some. The sample lists about 2.4 million clones, 90% to 95% occurring once. What was sequenced was naive CD4+ T cells from PBMCs. As for subset: CD45RA+ positively selected. These TCRs come from a man aged 18 to 29 in good health. Some clones in this sample may be carry-over from other donors' samples.

This chain links TRBV4-3 with TRBJ2-5, with D possibly TRBD1 on 6 matching bases. CDR3 length: 19 residues. Trimming removed 0 bases at V and 4 bases at J, with 24 bases between. Per the germline V gene, CDR1 is LGHNA and CDR2 is YSLEER. CDR3 in amino acids: CASSQDVRKTGRRGETQYF. CDR3 nucleotide sequence: TGCGCCAGCAGCCAAGATGTAAGAAAAACAGGGCGTAGAGGAGAGACCCAGTACTTC.

The rearrangement joins TRBV6-5 to TRBJ2-7; D is perhaps TRBD2 (5 bases). Germline V CDR1 and CDR2: MNHEY, SVGAGI. CDR3 length equals 13 residues. The V end was cut by 8 bases, the J end by 7 bases, with 18 bases between. As DNA, the CDR3 is TGTGCCAGCGGTCCGGGTGCACCGGGGGAGCAGTACTTC. This gives the protein CASGPGAPGEQYF.

The chain couples TRBV7-8 to TRBJ2-7, with 8 bases that match TRBD1. V trimming: 5 bases; J trimming: 2 bases; junction bases outside the gene matches: 8. This CDR3 region has 15 residues. The germline gives CDR1 SGHVS, CDR2 FQNEAQ. The CDR3 DNA sequence: TGTGCCAGCAGCCCACACAGGGGGAGCCCCTACGAGCAGTACTTC. Translating it yields CASSPHRGSPYEQYF.

In its sample, this clone was seen a few times. The genes are TRBV6-6 and TRBJ2-1; TRBD2 might be the D (6 bases). The CDR3 covers 13 residues. The germline V gene encodes CDR1 MNHNY and CDR2 SVGAGI (reference sequence). Trimming took 8 bases from V and 8 from J, leaving 16 bases between them. CDR3 coding DNA: TGTGCCAGCCATGGAGGAGGGAACGATGAGCAGTTCTTC. Its translation: CASHGGGNDEQFF.

The rearrangement links TRBV10-1 to TRBJ1-2; perhaps TRBD1 as D (5 bases). Trimming removed 9 bases from V and 1 base from J, with 9 bases in between. The V gene's germline CDR1 is WNHNN and CDR2 SYGVQD (reference sequence). The length of the CDR3 is 12 residues. This CDR3 is CARRQFNYGYTF. For the CDR3, the DNA is TGCGCCAGAAGACAGTTTAACTATGGCTACACCTTC.

As to this clone: This sample also contains other DNA sequences that code for the same CDR3. The genes are TRBV28 and TRBJ1-5; possibly TRBD1 for D (5 bases). Germline lookup yields CDR1 MDHEN and CDR2 SYDVKM. Trimming stripped 3 bases from V and 4 bases from J, with 13 bases between. CDR3 length equals 15 residues. In nucleotides, the CDR3 is TGTGCCAGCAGTTTGCCCGGGACGGGTAATCAGCCCCAGCATTTT. It encodes CASSLPGTGNQPQHF.

V gene TRBV2 combines with J gene TRBJ1-1; 10 positions agree with TRBD1. V gave up 10 bases and J gave up 4 bases; unmatched junction bases: 6. The germline V gene encodes CDR1 SNHLY and CDR2 FYNNEI. The CDR3 runs 13 residues. This CDR3 is CATRQGAGTEAFF. CDR3 nucleotide sequence: TGTGCCACCAGACAGGGGGCGGGCACTGAAGCTTTCTTT.

The V call is TRBV5-1, the J call TRBJ2-3; 7 bases align to TRBD1. Losses at the gene ends were 3 bases for V and 6 bases for J; bases not matched to a gene: 10. Germline-derived CDR1 and CDR2 are SGHRS and YFSETQ. This CDR3 region has 15 residues. The CDR3 DNA follows: TGCGCCAGCAGCTGGGGACAGCTATCGATGGATACGCAGTATTTT. Encoded protein: CASSWGQLSMDTQYF. The full variable domain, with the rest looked up from reference TRBV5-1 and TRBJ2-3, is KAGVTQTPRYLIKTRGQQVTLSCSPISGHRSVSWYQQTPGQGLQFLFEYFSETQRNKGNFPGRFSGRQFSNSRSEMNVSTLELGDSALYLCASSWGQLSMDTQYFGPGTRLTVL.

The rearrangement uses TRBV5-1 and TRBJ2-5; 10 bases fit TRBD1. Per germline, CDR1 SGHRS and CDR2 YFSETQ. The CDR3 is 13 residues long. J was trimmed by 5 bases and V by 6 bases; bases with no gene match: 4. In DNA form, the CDR3 reads TGCGCCAGCAAGGGACAGGGGATTGAGACCCAGTACTTC. Translating it yields CASKGQGIETQYF.

The V call is TRBV10-3, the J call TRBJ2-1; no clear D gene. Germline loops: CDR1 ENHRY, CDR2 SYGVKD. V dropped 8 bases and J dropped 1 base, with 15 bases sitting between them. This CDR3 region has 15 residues. The CDR3 reads CAISYSGPSYNEQFF. CDR3 sequence (DNA): TGTGCCATCTCATATTCCGGACCTTCCTACAATGAGCAGTTCTTC.

The chain recombines TRBV5-1 with TRBJ2-5; D possibly uses TRBD1 or TRBD2 (5 bases each). Germline loops: CDR1 SGHRS, CDR2 YFSETQ. V lost 4 bases, J lost 7 bases, and 17 bases lay in between. This CDR3 spans 14 amino acids. In nucleotides, the CDR3 is TGCGCCAGCAGCCCCGGGACCGTCCCCGGGACCCAGTACTTC. This encodes CASSPGTVPGTQYF.

Here the CDR3 DNA reads TGTGCCAGTAGTACCCTACAGGGAGGCCCTTATAGCAATCAGCCCCAGCATTTT. It codes for CASSTLQGGPYSNQPQHF. The rearrangement joins TRBV19 to TRBJ1-5, with D possibly matching TRBD1 (6 bases). V lost 4 bases, J lost 0 bases, and 19 bases lay in between. Germline CDR1 and CDR2: LNHDA and SQIVND (reference sequence). The CDR3 spans 18 residues.

This clone has just one count. Other DNA sequences from this sample encode an identical CDR3 as well. The chain employs TRBV5-1 and TRBJ2-7; D tentatively reads TRBD1 or TRBD2 (5 bases each). V lost 4 bases, J lost 4 bases, and 9 bases lay in between. Germline CDR1 and CDR2: SGHRS and YFSETQ. This CDR3 comprises 12 residues. The CDR3 nucleotides are TGCGCCAGCAGCCCCGGGGCGTACGAGCAGTACTTC. Translated, it gives CASSPGAYEQYF.

This chain connects TRBV9 to TRBJ2-5, with D unresolved. The CDR3 covers 12 residues. Trimming stripped 0 bases from V and 5 bases from J, with 5 bases between. Germline lookup yields CDR1 SGDLS and CDR2 YYNGEE. In nucleotides, the CDR3 is TGTGCCAGCAGCGTAGATAGTGAGACCCAGTACTTC. It specifies CASSVDSETQYF.

The chain combines TRBV10-3 with TRBJ2-7, with 8 bases fitting TRBD2. This CDR3 comprises 15 residues. V trimming: 3 bases; J trimming: 2 bases; junction bases outside the gene matches: 6. The V gene's germline CDR1 is ENHRY and CDR2 SYGVKD. The CDR3 region is CAISESSGITYEQYF. CDR3 sequence (DNA): TGTGCCATCAGTGAAAGTAGCGGGATAACCTACGAGCAGTACTTC.

This chain uses TRBV2 with TRBJ1-2; D ambiguous. The ends were cut back, 7 bases at V and 7 bases at J, with 13 bases in the middle. From germline, CDR1 is SNHLY and CDR2 FYNNEI. This CDR3 spans 12 amino acids. The DNA of the CDR3 is TGTGCCAGCACCCAGGCCCAGTCTGGCTACACCTTC. It yields the protein CASTQAQSGYTF.

The chain combines TRBV14 with TRBJ2-3, with D perhaps matching TRBD2 (6 bases). V shed 3 bases and J shed 6 bases, with 16 bases lying between them. The germline V gene encodes CDR1 SGHDN and CDR2 FVKESK. The CDR3 extends over 15 amino acids. The CDR3: CASSHGRGVRDTQYF. The DNA of the CDR3 is TGTGCCAGCAGCCACGGGCGGGGCGTCAGGGATACGCAGTATTTT.

The CDR3 nucleotides read TGCGCCAGCAGGGCTAGCGGGAGTGGGTACGAGCAGTACTTC. Encoded protein: CASRASGSGYEQYF. The chain links TRBV10-2 to TRBJ2-7, with 10 bases matching TRBD2. Per the germline V gene, CDR1 is WSHSY and CDR2 is SAAADI. CDR3 length: 14 residues. J gave up 4 bases and V 6 bases, and 6 bases lay outside the gene matches.

Points on this clone: This same CDR3 is encoded by further DNA sequences in the sample. The chain is built from TRBV18 and TRBJ2-7; maybe TRBD2 (5 bases). This CDR3 has 13 residues. The V and J ends lost 0 bases and 4 bases respectively, with 7 bases between them. Germline V lookup: CDR1 KGHSH, CDR2 LQKENI. DNA of the CDR3: TGTGCCAGCTCACCACCTAGCGATTACGAGCAGTACTTC. The encoded protein is CASSPPSDYEQYF.

V and J are TRBV29-1 and TRBJ2-1; TRBD2 aligns across 7 bases. Germline trimming cut 6 bases from V and 0 bases from J; bases unmatched to any gene: 8. The germline gives CDR1 SQVTM, CDR2 ANQGSEA. This CDR3 contains 15 residues. CDR3 loop: CSVSGIPSSYNEQFF. The CDR3, as DNA: TGCAGCGTGAGCGGGATACCGAGCTCCTACAATGAGCAGTTCTTC.